Listed below are T cell receptor beta chains from one sample, sequenced in a study of blood T cell repertoires in COVID-19. Repertoires were generated with immunoSEQ multiplex PCR, while TCRdb's copy carries only in-frame clones and drops some. The sample consists of 200,000 to 250,000 clones, 80% to 85% of them appearing once. Input material: peripheral blood. The receptors derive from a woman in her sixties or seventies with acute or convalescent COVID-19. CDR3s include the opening cysteine and the closing phenylalanine or tryptophan. D genes are given only for firm matches. Expanded clones get a size class; other rows say once, few or many, or leave the size out.

CDR3	DNA	D	size	J	V
CASSQREREAEAFF	TGTGCCAGCAGCCAAAGGGAGAGGGAGGCTGAAGCTTTCTTT	.	.	TRBJ1-1	TRBV3-1/TRBV3-2
CASSGNNSPLHF	TGTGCCAGCAGCGGTAATAATTCACCCCTCCACTTT	.	.	TRBJ1-6	TRBV6-5
CASSARGGSTDTQYF	TGTGCCAGCAGTGCCAGGGGAGGGAGCACAGATACGCAGTATTTT	.	.	TRBJ2-3	TRBV2
CASSYNAGRGAGNTIYF	TGTGCCAGCAGTTACAACGCCGGGAGGGGTGCTGGAAACACCATATATTTT	.	.	TRBJ1-3	TRBV6-2/TRBV6-3
CASRTEKQRTGELFF	TGTGCCAGCAGAACAGAGAAACAGCGGACCGGGGAGCTGTTTTTT	.	.	TRBJ2-2	TRBV6-6
CASDFSDIGVAGGATGNTIYF	TGTGCCAGCGACTTCTCAGACATTGGGGTGGCAGGGGGCGCAACTGGAAACACCATATATTTT	TRBD1	.	TRBJ1-3	TRBV7-6
CATSATGEYQPQHF	TGTGCCACCAGTGCCACAGGGGAGTACCAGCCCCAGCATTTT	TRBD1	few	TRBJ1-5	TRBV24-1
CASSQDINEQFF	TGTGCCAGCAGCCAGGACATTAATGAGCAGTTCTTC	.	.	TRBJ2-1	TRBV5-4
CASSYSPQGEEYF	TGTGCCAGCAGTTACTCCCCACAGGGTGAGGAGTATTTT	.	.	TRBJ2-3	TRBV6-6
CASSLARGWNSPLHF	TGTGCCAGCAGCTTGGCCCGGGGGTGGAATTCACCCCTCCACTTT	.	.	TRBJ1-6	TRBV5-6
CSVGLGAGGNEQFF	TGCAGCGTGGGGCTAGGAGCGGGGGGGAATGAGCAGTTCTTC	TRBD2	once	TRBJ2-1	TRBV29-1
CASSSGLTKTQYF	TGTGCCAGCAGCTCCGGACTCACGAAGACCCAGTACTTC	.	once	TRBJ2-5	TRBV5-6
CAISEGGLSGNTIYF	TGTGCCATCAGTGAGGGCGGTCTTTCTGGAAACACCATATATTTT	.	few	TRBJ1-3	TRBV10-3
CATSGTGGSYNEQFF	TGTGCCACCAGTGGGACGGGGGGTTCCTACAATGAGCAGTTCTTC	TRBD2	.	TRBJ2-1	TRBV24-1
CASSQGRSNEQYF	TGCGCCAGCAGCCAGGGCAGGTCCAACGAGCAGTACTTC	.	.	TRBJ2-7	TRBV4-1
CASSVDSYGYTF	TGTGCCAGCAGCGTCGACAGCTATGGCTACACCTTC	.	.	TRBJ1-2	TRBV7-9
CASGGTSRETQYF	TGTGCCAGCGGGGGAACTAGCCGGGAGACCCAGTACTTC	.	.	TRBJ2-5	TRBV19